This TCR beta chain came from a study of blood T cell repertoires in COVID-19 (dated by TCRdb to about 2020). At the level of the whole study: Samples covering the acute and convalescent phases of COVID-19 were provided by collaborators in the United States, Italy and Spain. The prospective study material was composed of cDNA or gDNA derived from T cells, B-cell-depleted T cells, or PBMCs. Subjects who had been exposed to COVID-19, were actively infected with it, or had recovered from it provided the deeply sampled blood TCRbeta repertoires that made up the dataset. The repertoires were made available in a free public database intended to serve as a resource for research on the immune response to SARS-CoV-2. Samples came from the ongoing ImmuneRACE study (first 160 participants) plus 1,254 subjects from 6 global collaborators. Sample metadata almost always included a de-identified subject ID, COVID-19 status, age in years and sex. HLA class I and class II types, where available, came from metadata supplied by the sample provider rather than from assay-based typing.

The full study reports these points: How much clinical and demographic metadata was included differed by source and by participant, and the metadata was provided uncurated.

Whole blood was collected in K2EDTA tubes by collaborating institutions according to the institutions' own protocols. For TCRbeta analysis, collaborators shipped samples in one of three forms: frozen whole blood, isolated PBMCs, or DNA extracted from either of those sample types. As to this clone: Which antigen it targets is not known. The record has no base qualities; no much larger clone is one base away.

TCRbeta CDR3 regions were amplified from genomic DNA using the immunoSEQ Assay, a bias-controlled multiplex PCR. From the authors' description of their analysis: Within the assay, amplification of reference gene primers was used to estimate how many nucleated cells each sample contained. To quantify the absolute abundance of each unique TCRbeta CDR3 rearrangement, sequence reads were collapsed and filtered. For each sample, productive Simpson clonality was calculated as the square root of Simpson's diversity index across productive rearrangements. What TCRdb holds here is the immuneACCESS table cut down to in-frame rearrangements. Part of the clones is not present; checked against another copy, under half of the missing clones reflect an unresolved V gene, and the others are unexplained. The DNA gave D and trimming, while V, J and clone size come from that table. Counted in this sample were fewer than 200,000 clones; 88% of them appeared once. Of the sample, roughly 25% falls within the top ten clones.

The germline V gene (reference sequence) specifies LNHDA as CDR1 and SQIVND as CDR2. From the cysteine through the phenylalanine, the CDR3 covers 15 amino acids. Just CDR3 DNA is preserved here, 45 bases in frame from base 1. Trimming removed 6 bases from V and 0 bases from J; the gene matches leave 6 bases unexplained. Sequencing used peripheral blood. The TCR comes from a man aged 60-69 years with acute or convalescent COVID-19. The chain couples TRBV19 to TRBJ1-1, with TRBD1 matching 8 junction bases. At the DNA level, the sequence is TGTGCCAGTAGCCCCGGACAGGGCCTGAACACTGAAGCTTTCTTT. It specifies CASSPGQGLNTEAFF.